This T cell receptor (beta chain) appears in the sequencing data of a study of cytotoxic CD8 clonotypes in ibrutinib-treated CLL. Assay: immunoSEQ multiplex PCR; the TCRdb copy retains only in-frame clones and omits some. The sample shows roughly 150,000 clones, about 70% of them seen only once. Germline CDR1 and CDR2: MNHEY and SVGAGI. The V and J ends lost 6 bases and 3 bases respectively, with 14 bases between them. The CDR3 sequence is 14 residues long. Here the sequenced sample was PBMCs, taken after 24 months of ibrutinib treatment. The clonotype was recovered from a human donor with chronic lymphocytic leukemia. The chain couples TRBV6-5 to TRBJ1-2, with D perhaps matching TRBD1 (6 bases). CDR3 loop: CASRQGGGDYGYTF. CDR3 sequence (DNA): TGTGCCAGCAGACAAGGTGGGGGCGACTATGGCTACACCTTC.